This T cell receptor (beta chain) was obtained from a study of T-cell reconstitution after alpha-beta-depleted transplantation in children. Germline CDR1 is DFQATT and CDR2 is SNEGSKA (reference sequence). V gave up 4 bases and J gave up 8 bases, with 11 bases separating them. This CDR3 has 11 residues. Many counts were recorded for this clonotype. The TCRbeta library was prepared with unique molecular identifiers. Via MiXCR, TCRdb re-called the PCR reads, giving one row per CDR3 protein. Among some 500,000 distinct CDR3 sequences listed, approximately 30% were seen once. Material: PBMCs from the stem cell graft donor, obtained from the stem cell graft. This TCR was recovered from a human donor who donated a stem cell graft to a child with aplastic anemia. V and J are TRBV20-1 and TRBJ1-1; possibly TRBD1 for D (6 bases). In DNA form, the CDR3 reads TGCAGTGCTACCCGGGGGGGCGAAGCTTTCTTT. It yields the protein CSATRGGEAFF.